This TCR beta chain was sequenced in a study of vaccination effects on CD4 cells after COVID-19. Study in general: Two doses of either BNT162b2 or mRNA-1273 were given to each participant. Sampling of a couple of convalescent patients took place 16 days and one week prior to vaccination.

Using viral peptide pools, the ViraFEST assay grew out antigen-specific CD4+ T cells prior to sequencing. Having been cultured for approximately ten days, the cells underwent CD4+ T cell isolation. A positive SARS-CoV-2 PCR test fell between March and December 2020. As for this clone: Antigen unknown.

Assay: immunoSEQ multiplex PCR; the TCRdb copy retains only in-frame clones and omits some. The sample carries tens of thousands of clones, around 82% recorded once. Trimming removed 0 bases at V and 0 bases at J, with 0 bases between. The CDR3 runs 14 residues. In germline, CDR1 is LNHDA, CDR2 SQIVND (reference sequence). The TCR was taken from a human donor who had a prior SARS-CoV-2 infection. Sample: CD4+ T cells from PBMCs cultured with HIV peptides, taken before COVID-19 vaccination. Stated subset: HIV-1 Nef peptide pool negative control/reference culture. The chain couples TRBV19 to TRBJ1-6, with unresolved D. CDR3 amino acids: CASSIDSYNSPLHF. The CDR3 DNA reads TGTGCCAGTAGTATAGACTCCTATAATTCACCCCTCCACTTT.